The source of this T cell receptor (beta chain) is a study of early T cells in non-severe SARS-CoV-2 infection. Study-wide context: Chains from this unsorted whole-blood bulk RNA could not be paired. Study-wide points: Matching results from VDJdb favored anti-spike CD8 responses, leaving private and CD4 specificities undetected.

Of note for this clonotype: Its cognate antigen is unknown.

Per the germline V gene, CDR1 is SEHNR and CDR2 is FQNEAQ (reference sequence). This CDR3 contains 15 residues. V was trimmed by 4 bases and J by 5 bases, leaving 18 bases between them. Separate cDNA molecules each had unique molecular identifiers attached to them. TCRdb independently ran MiXCR on the 5' RACE reads; one entry per CDR3 protein. Seen here are approximately 74,000 distinct CDR3 sequences, 13% to 15% observed once, and the top ten hold approximately 10%. The J gene is TRBJ2-7, the V gene TRBV7-9; D tentatively reads TRBD1 or TRBD2 (6 bases each). The sequencing sample was made of whole blood. This TCR was recovered from an adult who was a healthcare worker with PCR-confirmed SARS-CoV-2 infection or an uninfected control (not recorded which). The CDR3, as DNA: TGTGCCAGCAGCTCTCATATCTGGGGGGCCGACGAGCAGTACTTC. Translating it yields CASSSHIWGADEQYF.